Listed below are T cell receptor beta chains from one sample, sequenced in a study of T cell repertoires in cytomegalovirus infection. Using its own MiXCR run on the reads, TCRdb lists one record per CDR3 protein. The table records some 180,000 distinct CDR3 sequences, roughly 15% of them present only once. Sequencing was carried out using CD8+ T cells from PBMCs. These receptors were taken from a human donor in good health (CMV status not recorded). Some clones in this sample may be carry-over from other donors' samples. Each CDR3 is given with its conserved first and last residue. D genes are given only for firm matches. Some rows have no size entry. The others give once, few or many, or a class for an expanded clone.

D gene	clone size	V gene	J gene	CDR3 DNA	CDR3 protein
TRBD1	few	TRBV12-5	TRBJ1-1	TGTGCTAGTGGTTTGGAAAGGGTTACAGGGGCGGGAGAGACTGAAGCTTTCTTT	CASGLERVTGAGETEAFF
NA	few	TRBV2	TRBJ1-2	TGTGCCAGCAGTGAAGGTGGCTCATTGGGCTATGGCTACACCTTC	CASSEGGSLGYGYTF
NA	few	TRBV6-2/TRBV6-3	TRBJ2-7	TGTGCCAGTTCAGGGGACTACGAGCAGTACTTC	CASSGDYEQYF
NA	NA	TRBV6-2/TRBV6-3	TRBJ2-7	TGTGCCAGCAGTTATAGTGAGGAGCAGTACTTC	CASSYSEEQYF
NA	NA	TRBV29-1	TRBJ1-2	TGCAGCGTTGAAGCGGCGGCTTATGGCTACACCTTC	CSVEAAAYGYTF
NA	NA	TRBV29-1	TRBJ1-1	TGCAGCGTTGAAGGGGGGGATGTGAACACTGAAGCTTTCTTT	CSVEGGDVNTEAFF
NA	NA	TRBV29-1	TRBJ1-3	TGCAGCGTTGAAGCTTCCCTTAGGGGGACCCAATATTTT	CSVEASLRGTQYF
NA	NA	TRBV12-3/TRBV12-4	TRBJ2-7	TGTGCCAGCAGTTCCGGGATAGATAACTCCTACGAGCAGTACTTC	CASSSGIDNSYEQYF
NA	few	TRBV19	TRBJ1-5	TGTGGGACTGAGGGACGGGGGAATCAGCCCCAGCATTTT	CGTEGRGNQPQHF
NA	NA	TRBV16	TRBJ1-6	TGTGCCAGCAGCCCTCCGACAGGTACTGATTCACCCCTCCACTTT	CASSPPTGTDSPLHF
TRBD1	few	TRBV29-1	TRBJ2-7	TGCAGCGTTGAGGGAGGGACAGGGCCCTACGAGCAGTACTTC	CSVEGGTGPYEQYF
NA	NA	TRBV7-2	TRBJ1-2	TGTGCCAGCAGCTTAGTTACGGCTTCCTATGGCTACACCTTC	CASSLVTASYGYTF
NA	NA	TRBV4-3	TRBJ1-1	TGCGCCAGCAGCCAAGATTTAGGGGGAAGTGCCATTAAGAACACTGAAGCTTTCTTT	CASSQDLGGSAIKNTEAFF
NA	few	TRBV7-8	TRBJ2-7	TGTGCCAGCAGCCGCCAACTAGCCCCCTCCTACGAGCAGTACTTC	CASSRQLAPSYEQYF
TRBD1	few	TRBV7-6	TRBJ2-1	TGTGCCAGCAGCTTGACAGGGTTGAATGAGCAGTTCTTC	CASSLTGLNEQFF
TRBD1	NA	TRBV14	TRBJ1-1	TGTGCCAGCAGCCGAGAAGGCAGGGGGTACACTGAAGCTTTCTTT	CASSREGRGYTEAFF
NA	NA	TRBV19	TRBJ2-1	TGTGCCAGTAGTATAGCAGGTAATGAGCAGTTCTTC	CASSIAGNEQFF
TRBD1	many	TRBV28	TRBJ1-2	TGTGCCAGCAGTGCTCTAGGACAGGCCCTTTCAAACTATGGCTACACCTTC	CASSALGQALSNYGYTF
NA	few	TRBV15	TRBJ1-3	TGTGCCACCAGCAGGAAAAGGGACTCAAGCTCTGGAAACACCATATATTTT	CATSRKRDSSSGNTIYF
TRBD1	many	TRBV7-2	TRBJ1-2	TGTGCCAGCAGCCCGAGGGGACAGGGGATCTATGGCTACACCTTC	CASSPRGQGIYGYTF
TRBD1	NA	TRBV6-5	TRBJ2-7	TGTGCCAGCAGCCTGACAGGGAACGAGCAGTACTTC	CASSLTGNEQYF
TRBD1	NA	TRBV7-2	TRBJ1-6	TGTGCCAGCAGCCCTAGGGGACAGGGGTACAATTCACCCCTCCACTTT	CASSPRGQGYNSPLHF
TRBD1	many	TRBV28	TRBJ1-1	TGTGCCAGCAGTTACCCCGGGACAGGTCCCATGAACACTGAAGCTTTCTTT	CASSYPGTGPMNTEAFF
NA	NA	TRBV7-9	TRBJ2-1	TGTGCCAGCAGCATGGAGGGCCCCAATGAGCAGTTCTTC	CASSMEGPNEQFF
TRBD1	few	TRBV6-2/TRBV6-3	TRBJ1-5	TGTGCCAGCAGTTACCCTCCGGGACAGGGCAATCAGCCCCAGCATTTT	CASSYPPGQGNQPQHF
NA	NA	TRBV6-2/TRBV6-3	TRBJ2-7	TGTGCCAGCAGTTACCTCGGACAAATCTACGAGCAGTACTTC	CASSYLGQIYEQYF
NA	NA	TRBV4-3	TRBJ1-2	TGCGCCAGCAGCCAAGGGGCTGCGGGCTATGGCTACACCTTC	CASSQGAAGYGYTF
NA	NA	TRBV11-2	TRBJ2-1	TGTGCCAGCAGCTTAGATATACCCGGGGGCTTTTACAATGAGCAGTTCTTC	CASSLDIPGGFYNEQFF
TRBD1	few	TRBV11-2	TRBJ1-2	TGTGCCAGTTTTCTGCAGGGGGCTGATGGCTACACCTTC	CASFLQGADGYTF
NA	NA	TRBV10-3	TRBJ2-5	TGTGCCATCAGTGAAGATAGCCAAGAGACCCAGTACTTC	CAISEDSQETQYF
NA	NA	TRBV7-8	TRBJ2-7	TGTGCCAGCAGCTTAAAATACTACGAGCAGTACTTC	CASSLKYYEQYF
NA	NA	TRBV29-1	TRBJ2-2	TGCAGCGTTGAAGTCAGGGGCGCGAACACCGGGGAGCTGTTTTTT	CSVEVRGANTGELFF
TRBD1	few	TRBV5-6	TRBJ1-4	TGTGCCAGCAGACGGACAGGGACTAATGAAAAACTGTTTTTT	CASRRTGTNEKLFF
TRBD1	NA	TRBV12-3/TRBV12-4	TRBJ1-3	TGTGCCAGCAGTTGGGGACAGTCTGGAAACACCATATATTTT	CASSWGQSGNTIYF
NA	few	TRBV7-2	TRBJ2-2	TGTGCCAGCAGCTTAGGTCTCGGGGAGCTGTTTTTT	CASSLGLGELFF
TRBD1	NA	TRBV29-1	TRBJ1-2	TGCAGCGTTGGTGACAGGGGGTATGGCTACACCTTC	CSVGDRGYGYTF
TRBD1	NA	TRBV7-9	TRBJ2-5	TGTGCCAGCAGGGGACAGGGGGGGCAAGAGACCCAGTACTTC	CASRGQGGQETQYF
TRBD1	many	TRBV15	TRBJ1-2	TGTGCCACCAGCAGAGATAGGACAGGGGAGGCTGGCTACACCTTC	CATSRDRTGEAGYTF
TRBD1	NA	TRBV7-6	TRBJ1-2	TGTGCCAGCAGCCCGGGACAGGGATCTGGCTACACCTTC	CASSPGQGSGYTF
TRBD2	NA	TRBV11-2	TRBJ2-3	TGTGCCAGCAGTTCCCCAATAGCGGGGGGGAACCCAGATACGCAGTATTTT	CASSSPIAGGNPDTQYF
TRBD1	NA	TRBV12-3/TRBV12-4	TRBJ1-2	TGTGCCAGCAGCCTAGGACAGGGAGAAGATGGCTACACCTTC	CASSLGQGEDGYTF
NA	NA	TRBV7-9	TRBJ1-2	TGTGCCAGCAGCTTAAAAGGGGAAGATGGCTACACCTTC	CASSLKGEDGYTF
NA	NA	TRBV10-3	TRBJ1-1	TGTGCCACGCATAATACAGGGTCTGAAGCTTTCTTT	CATHNTGSEAFF
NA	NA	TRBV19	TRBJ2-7	TGTGCCAGTAGCAAAGCAGGGACCTACGAGCAGTACTTC	CASSKAGTYEQYF
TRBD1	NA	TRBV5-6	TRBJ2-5	TGTGCCAGCAGTGCTGACCCGGGACAGGACGTTCAAGAGACCCAGTACTTC	CASSADPGQDVQETQYF
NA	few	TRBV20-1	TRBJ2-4	TGCAGTGCTAGAGGAGTGGCCGGAAAAAACATTCAGTACTTC	CSARGVAGKNIQYF
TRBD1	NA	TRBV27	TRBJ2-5	TGTGCCAGCAGCCGGGGACAGTACCAAGAGACCCAGTACTTC	CASSRGQYQETQYF
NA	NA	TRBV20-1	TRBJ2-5	TGCAGTGCTCGCACCCGCCAAGAGACCCAGTACTTC	CSARTRQETQYF
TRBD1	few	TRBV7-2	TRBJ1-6	TGTGCCAGCAGCTTAGAAGGGAGGGGGCGACGTTCACCCCTCCACTTT	CASSLEGRGRRSPLHF
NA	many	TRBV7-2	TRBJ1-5	TGTGCCAGCATCCTACCCTGGGTGAGGAGCAATCAGCCCCAGCATTTT	CASILPWVRSNQPQHF
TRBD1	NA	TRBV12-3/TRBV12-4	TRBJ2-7	TGTGCCAGCAACCCTTCGGGGTGGGGACAGTCCTACGAGCAGTACTTC	CASNPSGWGQSYEQYF
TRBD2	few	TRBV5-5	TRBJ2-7	TGTGCCAGCATGCTTGGTTACTCGGGGGGCTACGAGCAGTACTTC	CASMLGYSGGYEQYF
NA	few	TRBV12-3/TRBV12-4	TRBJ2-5	TGTGCCAGCAGTTCGGAATGGGGGCAAGAGACCCAGTACTTC	CASSSEWGQETQYF